This T cell receptor beta chain derives from a study of blood T cell repertoires in COVID-19. Germline V CDR1 and CDR2: MNHEY, SMNVEV (reference sequence). V lost 0 bases to trimming and J lost 7 bases, with 13 bases between them. There are 15 residues in the CDR3. Some clones are missing from TCRdb's copy, which holds only in-frame ones; the method was immunoSEQ multiplex PCR. Of some 290,000 clones listed, 85% to 90% are singletons. The sequence came from a woman in her thirties with COVID-19, enrolled during active disease. The sample consisted of peripheral blood. The chain links TRBV27 to TRBJ1-5; D might be TRBD1 (6 bases). CDR3 coding DNA: TGTGCCAGCAGTTTATCGTGGGGGGGCGTACAGCCCCAGCATTTT. It codes for CASSLSWGGVQPQHF.